This T cell receptor (beta chain) was found in a study of CD8 T cells in Susac syndrome. Overall study findings and caveats: It was acknowledged by the study that relatively few individuals were included in its TCR sequencing and HLA analysis.

CD8+ and CD4+ T cells were negatively isolated; TEMRA cells were FACS-enriched. About this clonotype itself: Antigen specificity is unknown.

Random-hexamer reverse transcription was applied to about 0.5 to 1 ug RNA. Using its own MiXCR run on the immunoSEQ multiplex PCR reads, TCRdb lists one record per CDR3 protein. The sample has roughly 200,000 distinct CDR3 sequences, about 95% seen once. Germline loops: CDR1 DFQATT, CDR2 SNEGSKA (reference sequence). The CDR3 consists of 15 residues. V was trimmed by 6 bases and J by 2 bases, leaving 17 bases between them. This sequence was found in a human donor in good health. The sequencing input was CD4+ T cells from PBMCs. The gene calls are TRBV20-1 and TRBJ2-1; D is unresolved. CDR3 coding DNA: TGCAGTGCCCACCCCAGGAGACCTCCCTACAATGAGCAGTTCTTC. This sequence encodes CSAHPRRPPYNEQFF.